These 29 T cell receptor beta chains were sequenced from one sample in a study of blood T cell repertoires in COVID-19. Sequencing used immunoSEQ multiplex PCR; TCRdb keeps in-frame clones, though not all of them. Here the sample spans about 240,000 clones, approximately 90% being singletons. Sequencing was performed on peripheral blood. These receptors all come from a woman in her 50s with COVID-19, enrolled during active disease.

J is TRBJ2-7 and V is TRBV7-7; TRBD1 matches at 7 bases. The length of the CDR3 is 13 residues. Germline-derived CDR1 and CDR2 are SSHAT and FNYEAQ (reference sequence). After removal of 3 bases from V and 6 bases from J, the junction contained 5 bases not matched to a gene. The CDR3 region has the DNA TGTGCCAGCAGCTTCCGACAGGGTCCCGAGCAGTACGTC. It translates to CASSFRQGPEQYV.

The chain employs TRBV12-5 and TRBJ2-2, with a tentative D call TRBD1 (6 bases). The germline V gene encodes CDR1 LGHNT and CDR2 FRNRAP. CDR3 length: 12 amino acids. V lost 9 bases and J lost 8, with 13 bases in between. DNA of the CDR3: TGTGCTAGCCTCAGGGGATCGGGGGAGCTGTTTTTT. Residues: CASLRGSGELFF. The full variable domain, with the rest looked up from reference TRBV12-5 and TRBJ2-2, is DARVTQTPRHKVTEMGQEVTMRCQPILGHNTVFWYRQTMMQGLELLAYFRNRAPLDDSGMPKDRFSAEMPDATLATLKIQPSEPRDSAVYFCASLRGSGELFFGEGSRLTVL.

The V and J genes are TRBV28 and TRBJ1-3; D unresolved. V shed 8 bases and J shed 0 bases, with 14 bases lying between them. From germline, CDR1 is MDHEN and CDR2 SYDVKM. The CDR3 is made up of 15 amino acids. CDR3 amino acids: CASGSYPSSGNTIYF. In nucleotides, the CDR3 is TGTGCCAGCGGTAGCTATCCCTCCTCTGGAAACACCATATATTTT.

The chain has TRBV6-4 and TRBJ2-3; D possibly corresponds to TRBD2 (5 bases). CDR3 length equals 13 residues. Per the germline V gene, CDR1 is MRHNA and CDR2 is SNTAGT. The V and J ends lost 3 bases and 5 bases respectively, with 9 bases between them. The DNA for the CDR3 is TGTGCCAGCAGTGAGAGCCGGGGAGATACGCAGTATTTT. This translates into CASSESRGDTQYF.

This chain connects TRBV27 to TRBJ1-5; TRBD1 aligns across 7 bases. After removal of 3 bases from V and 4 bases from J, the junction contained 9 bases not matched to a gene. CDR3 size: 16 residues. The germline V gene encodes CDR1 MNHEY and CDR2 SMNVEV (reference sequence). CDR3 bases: TGTGCCAGCAGTTTCGCCGTACAGGGGCAGAATCAGCCCCAGCATTTT. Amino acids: CASSFAVQGQNQPQHF.

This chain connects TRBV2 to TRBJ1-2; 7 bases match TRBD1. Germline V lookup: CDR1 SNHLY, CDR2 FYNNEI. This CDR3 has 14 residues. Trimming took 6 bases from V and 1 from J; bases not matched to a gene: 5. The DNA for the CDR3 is TGTGCCAGCAGGGGACAGTCCCATAACTATGGCTACACCTTC. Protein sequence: CASRGQSHNYGYTF.

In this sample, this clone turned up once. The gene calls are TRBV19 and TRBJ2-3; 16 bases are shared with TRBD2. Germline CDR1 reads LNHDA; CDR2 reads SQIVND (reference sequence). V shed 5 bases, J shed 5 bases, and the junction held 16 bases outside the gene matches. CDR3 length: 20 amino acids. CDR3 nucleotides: TGTGCCAGTAGTTCCGATACCGGGACTAGCGGGGGGGCGGCGTTAGATACGCAGTATTTT. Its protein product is CASSSDTGTSGGAALDTQYF.

CDR3: CASSGSETEPQWTQYF. The DNA for the CDR3 is TGTGCCAGCAGTGGATCCGAGACGGAGCCTCAATGGACCCAGTACTTC. The chain links TRBV28 to TRBJ2-5; no definite D call. The V end lost 5 bases, the J end lost 7 bases, and 23 bases lay between the germline ends. CDR1 is MDHEN, CDR2 SYDVKM, per germline. This CDR3 is 16 amino acids long.

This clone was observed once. CDR3 loop: CASATGGNTGELFF. CDR3 nucleotides: TGCGCCAGCGCCACAGGGGGGAACACCGGGGAGCTGTTTTTT. V gene TRBV5-1 combines with J gene TRBJ2-2; 8 bases agree with TRBD1. The trim removed 7 bases at V and 1 base at J, leaving 3 bases unmatched. The CDR3 sequence is 14 residues long. From germline, CDR1 is SGHRS and CDR2 YFSETQ. The variable domain in full, with the rest retrieved from reference TRBV5-1 and TRBJ2-2, is KAGVTQTPRYLIKTRGQQVTLSCSPISGHRSVSWYQQTPGQGLQFLFEYFSETQRNKGNFPGRFSGRQFSNSRSEMNVSTLELGDSALYLCASATGGNTGELFFGEGSRLTVL.

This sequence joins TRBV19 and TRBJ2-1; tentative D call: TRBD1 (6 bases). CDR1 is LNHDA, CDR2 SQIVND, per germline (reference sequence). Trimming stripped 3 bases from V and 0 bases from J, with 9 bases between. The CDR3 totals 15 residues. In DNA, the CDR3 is TGTGCCAGTAGTATGGGACACAGCTCCTACAATGAGCAGTTCTTC. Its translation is CASSMGHSSYNEQFF.

Here the CDR3 reads CASSQSGTQETQYF. The CDR3 DNA sequence: TGTGCCAGCAGCCAAAGCGGGACCCAAGAGACCCAGTACTTC. The gene calls are TRBV14 and TRBJ2-5; 7 bases are shared with TRBD2. There are 14 residues in the CDR3. With V trimmed by 2 bases and J by 1 base, 1 base remained unmatched. The V gene's germline CDR1 is SGHDN and CDR2 FVKESK.

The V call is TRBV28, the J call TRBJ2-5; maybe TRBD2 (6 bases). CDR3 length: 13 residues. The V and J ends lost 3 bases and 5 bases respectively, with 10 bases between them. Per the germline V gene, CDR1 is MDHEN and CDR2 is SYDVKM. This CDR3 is CASSFVGRETQYF. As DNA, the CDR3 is TGTGCCAGCAGTTTCGTAGGGAGGGAGACCCAGTACTTC.

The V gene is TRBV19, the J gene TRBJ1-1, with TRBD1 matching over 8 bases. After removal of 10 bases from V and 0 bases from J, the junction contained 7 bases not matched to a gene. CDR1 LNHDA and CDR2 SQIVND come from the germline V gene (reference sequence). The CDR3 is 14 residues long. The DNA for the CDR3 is TGTGCCACCCAACGACAGGGGTTGAACACTGAAGCTTTCTTT. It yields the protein CATQRQGLNTEAFF.

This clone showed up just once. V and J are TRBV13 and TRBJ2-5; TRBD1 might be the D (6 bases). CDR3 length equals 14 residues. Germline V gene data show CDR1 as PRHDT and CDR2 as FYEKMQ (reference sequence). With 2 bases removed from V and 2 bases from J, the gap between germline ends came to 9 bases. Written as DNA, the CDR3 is TGTGCCAGCAGCTTAAGGGGGACGCAAGAGACCCAGTACTTC. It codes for CASSLRGTQETQYF.

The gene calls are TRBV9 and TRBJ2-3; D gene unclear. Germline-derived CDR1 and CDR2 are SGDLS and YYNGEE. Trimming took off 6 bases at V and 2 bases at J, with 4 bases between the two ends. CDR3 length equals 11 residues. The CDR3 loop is CASTSTDTQYF. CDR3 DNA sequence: TGTGCCAGCACTTCCACAGATACGCAGTATTTT.

The CDR3 DNA sequence: TGTGCTAGTGGTTTGTCCGAACCCGGACTAGCGGTCCATACGCAGTATTTT. It codes for CASGLSEPGLAVHTQYF. This sequence joins TRBV12-5 and TRBJ2-3; 10 nucleotides align to TRBD2. The CDR3 spans 17 residues. V gave up 2 bases and J gave up 7 bases; unmatched junction bases: 12. Germline CDR1 is LGHNT and CDR2 is FRNRAP.

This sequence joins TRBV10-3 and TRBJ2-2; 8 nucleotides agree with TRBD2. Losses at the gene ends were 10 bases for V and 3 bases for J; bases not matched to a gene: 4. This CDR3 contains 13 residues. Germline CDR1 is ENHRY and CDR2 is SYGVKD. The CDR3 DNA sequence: TGTGCCACGGGAGGGGACTACACCGGGGAGCTGTTTTTT. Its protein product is CATGGDYTGELFF.

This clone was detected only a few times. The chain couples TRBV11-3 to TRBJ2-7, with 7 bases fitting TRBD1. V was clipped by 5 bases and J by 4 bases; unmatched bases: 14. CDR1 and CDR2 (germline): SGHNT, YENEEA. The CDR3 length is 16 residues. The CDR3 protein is CASSRFGRQGFYEQYV. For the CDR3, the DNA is TGTGCCAGCAGCCGATTCGGCCGACAGGGATTTTACGAGCAGTACGTC.

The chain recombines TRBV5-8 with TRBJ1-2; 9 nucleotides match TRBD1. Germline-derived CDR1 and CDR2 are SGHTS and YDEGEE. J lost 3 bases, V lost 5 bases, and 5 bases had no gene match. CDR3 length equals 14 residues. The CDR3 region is CASSSGQGHYGYTF. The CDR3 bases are TGTGCCAGCAGTTCCGGACAGGGGCACTATGGCTACACCTTC.

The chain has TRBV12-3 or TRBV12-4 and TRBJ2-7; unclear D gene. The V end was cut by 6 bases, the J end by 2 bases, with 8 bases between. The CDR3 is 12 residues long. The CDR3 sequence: CASRRATYEQYF. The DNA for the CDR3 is TGTGCCAGCAGGCGCGCGACCTACGAGCAGTACTTC.

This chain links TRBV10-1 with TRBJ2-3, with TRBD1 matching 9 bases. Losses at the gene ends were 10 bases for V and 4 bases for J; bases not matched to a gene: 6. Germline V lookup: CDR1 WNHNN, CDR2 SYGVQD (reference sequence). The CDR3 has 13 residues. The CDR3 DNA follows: TGCGCCACCGCACGACAGGGGGCAGATACGCAGTATTTT. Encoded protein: CATARQGADTQYF.

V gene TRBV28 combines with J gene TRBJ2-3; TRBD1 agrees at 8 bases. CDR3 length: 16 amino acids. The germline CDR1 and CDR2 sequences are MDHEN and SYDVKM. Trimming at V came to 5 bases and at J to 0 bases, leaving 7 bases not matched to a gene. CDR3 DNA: TGTGCCAGCAGTATCCCAGGGGGCTGGAGCACAGATACGCAGTATTTT. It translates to CASSIPGGWSTDTQYF. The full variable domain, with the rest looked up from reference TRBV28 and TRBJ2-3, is DVKVTQSSRYLVKRTGEKVFLECVQDMDHENMFWYRQDPGLGLRLIYFSYDVKMKEKGDIPEGYSVSREKKERFSLILESASTNQTSMYLCASSIPGGWSTDTQYFGPGTRLTVL.

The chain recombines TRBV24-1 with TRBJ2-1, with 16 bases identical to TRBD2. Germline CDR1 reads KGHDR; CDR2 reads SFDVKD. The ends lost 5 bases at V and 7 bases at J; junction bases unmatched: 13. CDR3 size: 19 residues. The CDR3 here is CATSGTGTSGGGYGNEQFF. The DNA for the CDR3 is TGTGCCACCAGTGGTACCGGGACTAGCGGGGGGGGCTACGGGAATGAGCAGTTCTTC.

CDR3 in amino acids: CASSLGAGWGTDTQYF. The CDR3, as DNA: TGTGCCAGCAGTTTAGGTGCAGGGTGGGGCACAGATACGCAGTATTTT. V and J are TRBV28 and TRBJ2-3; tentatively, D is TRBD1 (5 bases). CDR3 length: 16 amino acids. Germline CDR1 MDHEN, CDR2 SYDVKM. V lost 2 bases and J lost 1, with 13 bases in between.

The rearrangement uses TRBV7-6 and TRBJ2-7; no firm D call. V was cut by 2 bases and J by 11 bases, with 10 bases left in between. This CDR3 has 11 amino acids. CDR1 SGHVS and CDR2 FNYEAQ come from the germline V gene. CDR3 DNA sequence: TGTGCCAGCAGCTTAAATAGGAGCGAGTACTTC. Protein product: CASSLNRSEYF.

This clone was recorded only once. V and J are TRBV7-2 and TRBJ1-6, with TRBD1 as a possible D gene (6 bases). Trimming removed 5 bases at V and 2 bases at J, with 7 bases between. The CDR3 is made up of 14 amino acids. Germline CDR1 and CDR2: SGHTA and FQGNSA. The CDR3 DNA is TGTGCCAGCAGCCGGACAGCCTATAATTCACCCCTCCACTTT. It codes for CASSRTAYNSPLHF.

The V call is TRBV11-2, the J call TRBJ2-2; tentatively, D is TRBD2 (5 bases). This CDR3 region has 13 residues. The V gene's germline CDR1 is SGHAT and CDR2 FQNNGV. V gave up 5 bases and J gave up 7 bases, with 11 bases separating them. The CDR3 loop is CASSPSAGGELFF. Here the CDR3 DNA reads TGTGCCAGCAGCCCGTCCGCGGGCGGGGAGCTGTTTTTT.

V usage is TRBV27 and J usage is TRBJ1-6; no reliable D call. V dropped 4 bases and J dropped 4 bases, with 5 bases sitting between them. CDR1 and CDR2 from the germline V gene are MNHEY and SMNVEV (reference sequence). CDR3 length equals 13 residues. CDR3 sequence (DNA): TGTGCCAGCAGTTATCAATATAATTCACCCCTCCACTTT. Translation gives CASSYQYNSPLHF.

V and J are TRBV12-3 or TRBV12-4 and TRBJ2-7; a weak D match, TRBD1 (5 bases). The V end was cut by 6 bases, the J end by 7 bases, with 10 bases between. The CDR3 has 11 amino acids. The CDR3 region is CASRQKGEQYF. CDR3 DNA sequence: TGTGCCAGCAGGCAAAAGGGGGAGCAGTACTTC.